This TCR beta chain was sequenced during a study of cytomegalovirus exposure and HLA in healthy donors. Primers for the PCR totalled 60 Vbeta and 13 Jbeta. This table comes from immunoSEQ multiplex PCR, and its TCRdb copy is limited to in-frame clones, with some not included. Here the sample spans under 130,000 clones, 75% to 85% being singletons. The CDR3 extends over 14 amino acids. V lost 4 bases, J lost 5 bases, and 8 bases stayed unmatched. Germline V gene lookup returns CDR1 SQVTM and CDR2 ANQGSEA. This clone has only one observation. The rearrangement links TRBV29-1 to TRBJ2-7, with TRBD1 matching over 10 bases. The source material was PBMCs. This receptor was identified in a man aged 30 to 39 in good health and CMV-seronegative. CDR3 sequence: CSVAGTGVRDEQYF. In DNA form, the CDR3 reads TGCAGCGTTGCTGGGACAGGGGTCCGGGACGAGCAGTACTTC.